One sample yielded the 26 T cell receptor beta chains listed below, sequenced in a study of shared clonotypes between healthy human individuals. Here immunoSEQ multiplex PCR was the method, and the copy in TCRdb shows in-frame clones only, minus some. The sample yields 950,000 to 1,200,000 clones, approximately 77% seen once. The material sequenced was memory CD4+ T cells from PBMCs. Noted subset: CD45RA-negative fraction. The receptors stem from a man aged 18 to 30 in good health. Some clones in this sample may be carry-over from other donors' samples.

V is TRBV30 and J is TRBJ1-1; TRBD1 agrees at 8 bases. The ends lost 4 bases at V and 10 bases at J; junction bases unmatched: 11. Germline V gives CDR1 GTSNPN, CDR2 SVGIG (reference sequence). CDR3 length: 13 amino acids. The CDR3 DNA reads TGTGCCTGGACCATGACAGGGGTGGGGACAGCTTTCTTT. Its protein product is CAWTMTGVGTAFF. Based on the CDR3 plus reference TRBV30 and TRBJ1-1, the full variable domain is SQTIHQWPATLVQPVGSPLSLECTVEGTSNPNLYWYRQAAGRGLQLLFYSVGIGQISSEVPQNLSASRPQDRQFILSSKKLLLSDSGFYLCAWTMTGVGTAFFGQGTRLTVV.

This clone came up a few times. The V call is TRBV9, the J call TRBJ2-5, with TRBD1 matching over 9 bases. The end of the DNA aligns better with TRBJ2-7, so the J call may be wrong. CDR1 SGDLS and CDR2 YYNGEE come from the germline V gene. This CDR3 region has 15 residues. The CDR3 region is CASSPGQGRDYEQYF. As DNA, the CDR3 is TGTGCCAGCAGCCCTGGACAGGGGAGGGATTACGAGCAGTACTTC.

About this clone: The identical CDR3 is also encoded by other nucleotide sequences in the sample. The genes are TRBV7-9 and TRBJ1-1; no definite D call. Per germline, CDR1 SEHNR and CDR2 FQNEAQ (reference sequence). The CDR3 is 13 amino acids. V was shortened by 5 bases and J by 0 bases, with 7 bases between the two germline ends. The CDR3 reads CASSREMNTEAFF. The CDR3 region has the DNA TGTGCCAGCAGCCGCGAAATGAACACTGAAGCTTTCTTT.

This clone has a single count. This chain connects TRBV27 to TRBJ1-2; D is ambiguous. Trimming pared 8 bases from V and 4 bases from J, leaving 11 bases between. The CDR3 sequence is 12 residues long. Germline values: CDR1 MNHEY, CDR2 SMNVEV (reference sequence). CDR3 residues: CASLVIGYGYTF. CDR3 sequence (DNA): TGTGCCAGCCTTGTAATAGGCTATGGCTACACCTTC.

V is TRBV5-5 and J is TRBJ1-2; 9 nucleotides line up with TRBD1. V shed 1 base and J 5 bases; nucleotides not matched to a gene: 6. The CDR3 is 15 residues long. CDR1 is SGHKS and CDR2 is YYEKEE in the germline V gene (reference sequence). CDR3 DNA sequence: TGTGCCAGCAGCTTGTTCGGGACAGGGCTGTATGGCTACACCTTC. Translation: CASSLFGTGLYGYTF.

The chain links TRBV6-5 to TRBJ2-7; 7 bases match TRBD2. Germline CDR1 reads MNHEY; CDR2 reads SVGAGI. Trimming cost V 6 bases and J 2 bases; bases outside gene matches: 10. The CDR3 length is 15 residues. In DNA, the CDR3 is TGTGCCAGCAGCCTCACGGCGGGGACTACCTACGAGCAGTACTTC. It encodes CASSLTAGTTYEQYF.

V gene TRBV11-2 combines with J gene TRBJ1-1; no reliable D call. This CDR3 comprises 13 residues. V gave up 4 bases and J gave up 8 bases, with 14 bases separating them. Per germline, CDR1 SGHAT and CDR2 FQNNGV. The CDR3 coding sequence is TGTGCCAGCAGCTATACAGACGGGGTGGAAGCTTTCTTT. It codes for CASSYTDGVEAFF.

The CDR3 DNA reads TGCGCCAGCAGCCAAGGGGGACGAGGCTACACCTTC. Translation: CASSQGGRGYTF. The J gene is TRBJ1-2, the V gene TRBV4-1; a possible D gene is TRBD1 (5 bases). The ends were cut back, 1 base at V and 8 bases at J, with 8 bases in the middle. CDR1 and CDR2 from the germline V gene are MGHRA and YSYEKL. This CDR3 has 12 amino acids.

The V gene is TRBV27, the J gene TRBJ2-3; 13 bases agree with TRBD2. The germline gives CDR1 MNHEY, CDR2 SMNVEV (reference sequence). The CDR3 has 17 amino acids. Germline trimming cut 3 bases from V and 3 bases from J; bases unmatched to any gene: 6. CDR3 region: CASSFRTSGRSTDTQYF. CDR3 sequence (DNA): TGTGCCAGCAGTTTCCGGACTAGCGGGAGATCAACAGATACGCAGTATTTT.

In this sample, this clone turned up a few times. The CDR3 DNA is TGTGCCAGCAGCTCGTCCCGGGACAGGAGCGAGCAGTTCTTC. Translating it yields CASSSSRDRSEQFF. The chain is built from TRBV11-3 and TRBJ2-1, with 8 bases identical to TRBD1. V trimming: 4 bases; J trimming: 10 bases; junction bases outside the gene matches: 9. CDR1 is SGHNT and CDR2 is YENEEA in the germline V gene. The CDR3 has 14 amino acids.

The chain uses TRBV10-3 and TRBJ2-3; 11 nucleotides match TRBD2. V lost 11 bases, J lost 1 base, and 14 bases stayed unmatched. Per the germline V gene, CDR1 is ENHRY and CDR2 is SYGVKD. CDR3 length equals 17 residues. The CDR3 bases are TGTGCCTCATTACTAGCGGGAGATCCACGGGGCACAGATACGCAGTATTTT. It is translated as CASLLAGDPRGTDTQYF.

The chain joins TRBV15 to TRBJ2-5; no firm D call. Per germline, CDR1 LNHNV and CDR2 YYDKDF (reference sequence). V gave up 7 bases and J gave up 4 bases, with 13 bases separating them. CDR3 length: 13 amino acids. The CDR3 reads CATTKGGRETQYF. The DNA of the CDR3 is TGTGCCACCACCAAGGGTGGCAGAGAGACCCAGTACTTC.

The chain combines TRBV5-1 with TRBJ2-2; D is uncertain. Germline assignment: CDR1 SGHRS and CDR2 YFSETQ. CDR3 length: 14 amino acids. Between the trimmed V and J ends, which lost 0 bases and 6 bases, there was a span of 9 bases. The CDR3 region has the DNA TGCGCCAGCAGCTTGGGCCTCGGAGCCGGGGAGCTGTTTTTT. It translates to CASSLGLGAGELFF. The full variable domain, its missing parts supplied by reference TRBV5-1 and TRBJ2-2, is KAGVTQTPRYLIKTRGQQVTLSCSPISGHRSVSWYQQTPGQGLQFLFEYFSETQRNKGNFPGRFSGRQFSNSRSEMNVSTLELGDSALYLCASSLGLGAGELFFGEGSRLTVL.

About this clone itself: Other nucleotide sequences from this sample produce the same CDR3. The chain recombines TRBV27 with TRBJ2-1; D remains unclear. Germline-derived CDR1 and CDR2 are MNHEY and SMNVEV (reference sequence). The CDR3 has 13 amino acids. The V end lost 5 bases, the J end lost 1 base, and 6 bases lay between the germline ends. The chain's CDR3 is CASSRTSYNEQFF. The CDR3 bases are TGTGCCAGCAGTCGAACTTCCTACAATGAGCAGTTCTTC.

This chain connects TRBV7-2 to TRBJ2-5, with 7 bases matching TRBD1. Looked up from germline, CDR1 is SGHTA and CDR2 is FQGNSA. The CDR3 covers 14 residues. V lost 2 bases, J lost 5 bases, and 5 bases stayed unmatched. The CDR3 is CASSLTGARETQYF. In nucleotides, the CDR3 is TGTGCCAGCAGCTTAACAGGGGCTAGGGAGACCCAGTACTTC.

The chain uses TRBV15 and TRBJ1-5; D gene ambiguous. V lost 1 base to trimming and J lost 2 bases, with 15 bases between them. This CDR3 spans 17 amino acids. Germline CDR1 is LNHNV and CDR2 is YYDKDF (reference sequence). The CDR3 coding sequence is TGTGCCACCAGCAGAGTTAGGTCATACCAGGGCAATCAGCCCCAGCATTTT. Protein sequence: CATSRVRSYQGNQPQHF.

V usage is TRBV4-1 and J usage is TRBJ2-3; the match to TRBD1 covers 9 bases. From germline, CDR1 is MGHRA and CDR2 YSYEKL. V trimming: 2 bases; J trimming: 10 bases; junction bases outside the gene matches: 10. The CDR3 consists of 15 residues. The CDR3 region is CASSQPPGQGLAQYF. CDR3 DNA sequence: TGCGCCAGCAGCCAACCGCCGGGACAGGGATTAGCGCAGTATTTT.

This clone turned up a few times. This sequence joins TRBV7-9 and TRBJ2-5; TRBD2 might be the D (6 bases). Germline loops: CDR1 SEHNR, CDR2 FQNEAQ (reference sequence). The V gene lost 1 base and the J gene lost 5 bases, with 14 bases spanning the gap. The CDR3 contains 15 residues. CDR3 residues: CASSLDVHRGETQYF. Written as DNA, the CDR3 is TGTGCCAGCAGCTTAGATGTTCACCGGGGGGAGACCCAGTACTTC.

V and J are TRBV5-1 and TRBJ2-5, with TRBD1 matching 10 bases. The CDR3 has 15 amino acids. V shed 0 bases and J 5 bases; nucleotides not matched to a gene: 4. Germline-derived CDR1 and CDR2 are SGHRS and YFSETQ. CDR3 DNA sequence: TGCGCCAGCAGCTTGGGACAGGGGGCCGGGGAGACCCAGTACTTC. Translation: CASSLGQGAGETQYF.

The rearrangement links TRBV18 to TRBJ1-4; D gene unclear. This CDR3 comprises 15 residues. Germline V lookup: CDR1 KGHSH, CDR2 LQKENI. V lost 6 bases, J lost 5 bases, and 16 bases lay in between. CDR3 protein: CASSWSGIPNEKLFF. The CDR3 DNA is TGTGCCAGCTCGTGGTCTGGGATACCGAATGAAAAACTGTTTTTT.

This rearrangement joins TRBV7-2 to TRBJ2-7, with 9 bases matching TRBD2. This CDR3 has 18 residues. Germline-derived CDR1 and CDR2 are SGHTA and FQGNSA. The J segment lost 4 bases and the V segment lost 1 base, leaving 14 bases of the junction unmatched. The CDR3, as DNA: TGTGCCAGCAGCTTAGTGGGCGGGAGGGCCAAAGGTTATTACGAGCAGTACTTC. Protein: CASSLVGGRAKGYYEQYF.

Note on this clone: Other DNA sequences from this sample encode an identical CDR3 as well. The gene calls are TRBV10-2 and TRBJ1-4; the D is unclear. Germline-derived CDR1 and CDR2 are WSHSY and SAAADI. The CDR3 is 15 residues long. Trimming removed 6 bases at V and 0 bases at J, with 11 bases between. The CDR3 DNA follows: TGCGCCAGCAGGGGAACCGGTACAACTAATGAAAAACTGTTTTTT. Translated: CASRGTGTTNEKLFF.

J is TRBJ2-1 and V is TRBV9; 11 bases agree with TRBD2. Trimming removed 2 bases from V and 1 base from J; junction bases left unmatched: 2. The CDR3 totals 16 residues. Germline CDR1 and CDR2: SGDLS and YYNGEE. The CDR3 reads CASSVSGRVSYNEQFF. The CDR3 DNA reads TGTGCCAGCAGCGTTAGCGGGAGGGTATCCTACAATGAGCAGTTCTTC.

This clone has a count of ten or more. The chain couples TRBV9 to TRBJ2-2; D perhaps matches TRBD2 (6 bases). The CDR3 has 14 residues. Trimming shortened V by 7 bases and J by 5 bases, and 15 bases separated the two germline ends. Germline assignment: CDR1 SGDLS and CDR2 YYNGEE. CDR3 nucleotide sequence: TGTGCCAGCCCTCGGAGGGCCGGTACCGGGGAGCTGTTTTTT. This translates into CASPRRAGTGELFF. The entire variable domain, with the rest obtained from reference TRBV9 and TRBJ2-2, is as follows: DSGVTQTPKHLITATGQRVTLRCSPRSGDLSVYWYQQSLDQGLQFLIQYYNGEERAKGNILERFSAQQFPDLHSELNLSSLELGDSALYFCASPRRAGTGELFFGEGSRLTVL.

This chain links TRBV5-1 with TRBJ2-5; TRBD2 matches 13 bases. Germline V CDR1 and CDR2: SGHRS, YFSETQ. J lost 6 bases, V lost 6 bases, and 11 bases had no gene match. The CDR3 runs to 16 residues. The CDR3 DNA follows: TGCGCCAGCACCGGCGGGGGACTAGCGGGATCTCAGACCCAGTACTTC. Amino acid sequence: CASTGGGLAGSQTQYF.

The chain recombines TRBV4-1 with TRBJ1-1; possible D gene TRBD1, 6 bases. CDR1 is MGHRA and CDR2 is YSYEKL in the germline V gene. This CDR3 spans 14 amino acids. Trimming cost V 8 bases and J 4 bases, with 17 bases left between them. CDR3 protein: CASGGPGRGTEAFF. The DNA of the CDR3 is TGCGCCAGCGGGGGGCCAGGGCGAGGCACTGAAGCTTTCTTT.